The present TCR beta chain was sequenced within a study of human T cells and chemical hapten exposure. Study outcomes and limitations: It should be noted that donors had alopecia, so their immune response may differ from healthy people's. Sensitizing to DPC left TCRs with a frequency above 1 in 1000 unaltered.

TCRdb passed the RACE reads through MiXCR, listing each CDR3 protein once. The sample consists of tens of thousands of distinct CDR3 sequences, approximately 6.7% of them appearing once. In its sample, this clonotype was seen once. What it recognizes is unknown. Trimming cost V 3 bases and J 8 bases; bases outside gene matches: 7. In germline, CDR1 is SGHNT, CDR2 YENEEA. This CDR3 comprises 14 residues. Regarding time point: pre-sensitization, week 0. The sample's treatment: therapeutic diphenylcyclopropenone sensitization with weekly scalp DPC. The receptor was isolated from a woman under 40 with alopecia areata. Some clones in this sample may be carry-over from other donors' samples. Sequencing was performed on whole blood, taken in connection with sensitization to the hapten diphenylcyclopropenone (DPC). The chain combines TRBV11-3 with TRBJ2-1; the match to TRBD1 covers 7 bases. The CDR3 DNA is TGTGCCAGCAGCTTGTCAGGGGGTAAATATGAGCAGTTCTTC. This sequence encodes CASSLSGGKYEQFF.